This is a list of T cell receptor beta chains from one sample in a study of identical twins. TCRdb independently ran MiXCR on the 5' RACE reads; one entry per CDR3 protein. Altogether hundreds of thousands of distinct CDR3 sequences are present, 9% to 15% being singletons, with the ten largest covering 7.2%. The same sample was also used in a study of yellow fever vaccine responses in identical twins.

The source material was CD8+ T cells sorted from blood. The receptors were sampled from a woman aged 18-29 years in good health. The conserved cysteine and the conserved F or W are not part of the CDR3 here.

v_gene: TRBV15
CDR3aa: ATSRDRAGSTDTQY

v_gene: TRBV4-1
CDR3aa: ASSQNRGNEQY

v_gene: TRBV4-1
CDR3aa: ASSRPPGLLLAGEGDEQY

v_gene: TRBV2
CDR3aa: ASRVGSGNTEAF

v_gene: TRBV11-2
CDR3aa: ASSLSPESYNEQF

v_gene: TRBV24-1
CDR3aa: ATSDSRDRGYEQY

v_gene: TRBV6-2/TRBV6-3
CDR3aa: ASSYGRGRYNQPQH

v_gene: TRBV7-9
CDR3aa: ASSIGTAFEAF

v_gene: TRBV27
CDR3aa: ASSLEGGQQY

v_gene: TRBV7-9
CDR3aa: ASSPLLGGANGYT

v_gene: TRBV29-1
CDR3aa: SVEVGGRAQETQY

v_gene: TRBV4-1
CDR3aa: ASSIRDRPNEILF

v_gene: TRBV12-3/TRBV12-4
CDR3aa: ASSWDRAQPQH

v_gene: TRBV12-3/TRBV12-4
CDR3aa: ASSFGTYEQF

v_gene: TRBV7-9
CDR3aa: VNYRDREEKLF

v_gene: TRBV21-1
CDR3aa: ASTPLKTDTQY

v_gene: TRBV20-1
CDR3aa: SAPGVAGRTDTQY

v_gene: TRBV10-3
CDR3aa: AISESWSSPTEAF

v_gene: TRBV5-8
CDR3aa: ASSLGRGWPEAF

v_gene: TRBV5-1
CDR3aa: ASSFEPGETQY

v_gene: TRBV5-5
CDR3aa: ASSLGLGYNEQF

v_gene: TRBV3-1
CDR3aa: ASRALARSTNEQF

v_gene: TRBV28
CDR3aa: ASSLSGGSTDTQY

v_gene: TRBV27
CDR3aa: ASSLYVTDTQY

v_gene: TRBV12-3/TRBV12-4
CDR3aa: ASSSGASASLEQY

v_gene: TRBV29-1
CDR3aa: SVEGGNTQY

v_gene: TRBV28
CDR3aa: ASSQDINEQY

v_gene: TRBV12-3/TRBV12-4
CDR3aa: ASSLIPGNTEAF

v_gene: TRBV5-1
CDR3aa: ASSLHFWGPDTQY

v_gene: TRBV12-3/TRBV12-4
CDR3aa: ASRLGEWNIQY

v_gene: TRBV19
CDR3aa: ASSIDLGGYEQY

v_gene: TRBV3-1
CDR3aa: ASSNGTVSYQETQY

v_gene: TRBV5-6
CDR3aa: ASRYGTGGNSPLH

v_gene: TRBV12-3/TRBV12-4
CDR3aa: ASSLEPAGYT

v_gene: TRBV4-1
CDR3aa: ASSQDRRVAEKLF

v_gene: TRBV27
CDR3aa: ASSSPGMNTEAF

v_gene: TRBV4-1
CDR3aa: ASSRTGDNYGYT

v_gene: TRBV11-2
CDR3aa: ASSPANNQETQY

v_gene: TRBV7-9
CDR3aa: ASSPPGQVNTEAF

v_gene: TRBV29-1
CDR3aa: SAGAYTGELF

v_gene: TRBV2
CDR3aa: ASSGRTDLPYNEQF

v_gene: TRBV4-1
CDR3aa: ASSQAVSNQPQH

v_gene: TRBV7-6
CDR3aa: ASSLYSHEQF

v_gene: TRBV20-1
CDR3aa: SARPRHGNQPQH

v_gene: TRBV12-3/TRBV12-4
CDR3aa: ASSLGNYGYT

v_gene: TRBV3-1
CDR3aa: ASSQDPSGSFYEQY

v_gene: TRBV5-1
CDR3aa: ASSEGLNQPQH

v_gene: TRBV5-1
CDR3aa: ASSLGRNTGELF

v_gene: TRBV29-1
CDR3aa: SVEGQDTGELF

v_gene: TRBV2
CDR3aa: ASRQGTEAF